The rows below give T cell receptor beta chains drawn from one sample of a study of T cells in localized non-small cell lung cancer. The table came from immunoSEQ multiplex PCR; TCRdb's copy has only in-frame clones and leaves some out. The sample holds 40,000 to 55,000 clones, over 60% seen once. This material consisted of PBMCs, taken before any cancer treatment. These receptors were taken from a woman aged 40-69 years with stage II lung adenocarcinoma. The CDR3 runs from the conserved cysteine through the conserved F or W. A D gene is named only where the DNA matches it firmly. Not every row has a clone size; where given, it reads once, few, many or a size class.

>TRBV19|.|.|18|TRBJ2-5
TGTGCCAGTAGTCCCGTGATGGGGGGAAGAATAGGGGTAGAGACCCAGTACTTC
CASSPVMGGRIGVETQYF
>TRBV4-3|.|.|16|TRBJ2-6
TGCGCCAGCAGCCAAGAGACGGGCTCTGGGGCCAACGTCCTGACTTTC
CASSQETGSGANVLTF
>TRBV30|.|.|12|TRBJ2-2
TGTGCCTGGGCGAAGAACACCGGGGAGCTGTTTTTT
CAWAKNTGELFF
>TRBV18|.|.|15|TRBJ1-4
TGTGCCAGCTCAACGACGTTCCCTCCGAATGAAAAACTGTTTTTT
CASSTTFPPNEKLFF
>TRBV6-1|TRBD1|.|14|TRBJ1-5
TGTGCCAGCAGTTGGACAGGGGGAAATCAGCCCCAGCATTTT
CASSWTGGNQPQHF
>TRBV6-4|.|.|14|TRBJ2-2
TGTGCCAGCAGTGCCGTCTCGAACACCGGGGAGCTGTTTTTT
CASSAVSNTGELFF
>TRBV28|TRBD1|.|16|TRBJ1-4
TGTGCCAGCAAGACAGGGTTGGGCTATAGTGGTGAAAAACTGTTTTTT
CASKTGLGYSGEKLFF
>TRBV30|.|.|13|TRBJ2-5
TGTGCCTGGGGGGGGCATCTCTCAGAGACCCAGTACTTC
CAWGGHLSETQYF
>TRBV5-1|.|.|12|TRBJ2-1
TGCGCCAGCAGCTTGACGGGGGACGAGCAGTTCTTC
CASSLTGDEQFF
>TRBV6-1|TRBD1|.|15|TRBJ2-7
TGTGCCAGCAGTGAAGCCGGGACAGGACGTCGCGAGCAGTACTTC
CASSEAGTGRREQYF
>TRBV30|.|.|14|TRBJ1-5
TGTGCCTGGATGGCAGGGTCGGGAAATCAGCCCCAGCATTTT
CAWMAGSGNQPQHF
>TRBV6-6|.|.|13|TRBJ1-6
TGTGCCAGCAGTTTGGACAGATATTCACCCCTCCACTTT
CASSLDRYSPLHF
>TRBV9|.|.|16|TRBJ2-2
TGTGCCAGCAGCGTCAGTGTGGGCGCGAACACCGGGGAGCTGTTTTTT
CASSVSVGANTGELFF
>TRBV6-1|TRBD1|.|12|TRBJ1-1
TGTGCCAGCAGTATATGGACAGGGCGGGCTTTCTTT
CASSIWTGRAFF
>TRBV5-3|.|.|16|TRBJ1-5
TGTGCCAGAAGCTTGGAGGGAGGGCTGAGCAATCAGCCCCAGCATTTT
CARSLEGGLSNQPQHF
>TRBV9|.|once|12|TRBJ2-7
TGTGCCAGCAGCGTAGAGGGGACCGAGCAGTACTTC
CASSVEGTEQYF
>TRBV28|TRBD2|.|15|TRBJ2-1
TGTGCCAGCAGTTCCCGGGGGGGTCTCCGCAATGAGCAGTTCTTC
CASSSRGGLRNEQFF
>TRBV7-2|.|.|14|TRBJ1-3
TGTGCCAGCAGCTTAGACGTAAGGGGAAACACCATATATTTT
CASSLDVRGNTIYF
>TRBV11-2|.|.|13|TRBJ2-3
TGTGCCAGCAGCTTAGCCCTCACAGATACGCAGTATTTT
CASSLALTDTQYF
>TRBV18|TRBD1|few|16|TRBJ2-5
TGTGCCAGCTCACCAGGGACAGGGGCCTCCACGGAGACCCAGTACTTC
CASSPGTGASTETQYF
>TRBV18|.|.|13|TRBJ1-1
TGTGCCAGCTCATCGACAGGATACACTGAAGCTTTCTTT
CASSSTGYTEAFF
>TRBV7-2|TRBD1|.|14|TRBJ1-4
TGTGCCAGCAGCCGGGACAGCTCTAATGAAAAACTGTTTTTT
CASSRDSSNEKLFF
>TRBV14|.|.|14|TRBJ1-1
TGTGCCAGCAGCCGTAAACTGACCGGACCCGAAGCTTTCTTT
CASSRKLTGPEAFF
>TRBV19|TRBD1|.|13|TRBJ1-2
TGTGCCACCCTCGACAGGGGAGTAGATGGCTACACCTTC
CATLDRGVDGYTF
>TRBV30|TRBD1|.|19|TRBJ1-5
TGTGCCTGGAGTCCCCCCCGTAACAGGGGGACTTATAGCAATCAGCCCCAGCATTTT
CAWSPPRNRGTYSNQPQHF
>TRBV9|TRBD1|.|15|TRBJ1-4
TGTGCCAGCAGCACTCGGACAGGGGGCGGTGAAAAACTGTTTTTT
CASSTRTGGGEKLFF
>TRBV6-5|.|.|13|TRBJ1-3
TGTGCCAGCAGTCGAGGGACAGGAAACACCATATATTTT
CASSRGTGNTIYF
>TRBV28|.|few|15|TRBJ2-7
TGTGCCAGCAGTTCAGAAACATTGGGATCCTACGAGCAGTACTTC
CASSSETLGSYEQYF
>TRBV6-1|.|.|15|TRBJ1-4
TGTGCCAGCAGTGAATCGAAGGGCGTTAATGAAAAACTGTTTTTT
CASSESKGVNEKLFF
>TRBV30|.|.|14|TRBJ1-2
TGTGCCTGGAGTGTACTTACATACAACTATGGCTACACCTTC
CAWSVLTYNYGYTF
>TRBV6-5|.|.|12|TRBJ1-1
TGTGCCAGCACCCGTGGGCGCACTGAAGCTTTCTTT
CASTRGRTEAFF
>TRBV5-5|.|once|16|TRBJ2-3
TGTGCCAGCAGTCTGGAGTCCGGCAGGGGCATAGATACGCAGTATTTT
CASSLESGRGIDTQYF
>TRBV5-1|TRBD1|few|16|TRBJ1-3
TGCGCCAGCAGCACAGACCAGACAGGGACTGGAAACACCATATATTTT
CASSTDQTGTGNTIYF
>TRBV28|.|.|14|TRBJ1-3
TGTGCCAGCAGTTTATGGGGAAAGGTATACACCATATATTTT
CASSLWGKVYTIYF
>TRBV2|TRBD1|.|15|TRBJ1-4
TGTGCCAGCAGTAGATCACGGGACAGGGGTGAAAAACTGTTTTTT
CASSRSRDRGEKLFF
>TRBV5-1|.|.|17|TRBJ2-7
TGCGCCAGCAGCTTGGTATCTACAGGGCAGAGGGGCTACGAGCAGTACTTC
CASSLVSTGQRGYEQYF
>TRBV18|.|few|14|TRBJ1-1
TGTGCCAGCTTCGCCGACAGGAGACAAACTGAAGCTTTCTTT
CASFADRRQTEAFF
>TRBV2|.|many|13|TRBJ2-7
TGTGCCAGCATGTGGGCGTTCTCCTACGAGCAGTACTTC
CASMWAFSYEQYF
>TRBV5-1|.|.|13|TRBJ2-1
TGCGCCAGCAGCTTGGGACAGATCCTTGAGCAGTTCTTC
CASSLGQILEQFF
>TRBV7-2|.|.|16|TRBJ2-3
TGTGCCAGCAGCTTAATGGCTAGCTCTAGCACAGATACGCAGTATTTT
CASSLMASSSTDTQYF
>TRBV7-6|TRBD2|.|16|TRBJ2-3
TGTGCCAGCAGCGGATCTAGCGGGGGGGCTATAGATACGCAGTATTTT
CASSGSSGGAIDTQYF
>TRBV6-6|TRBD1|.|14|TRBJ2-7
TGTGCCAGCAGTTACGGGACAGGGGTCTACGAGCAGTACTTC
CASSYGTGVYEQYF
>TRBV29-1|.|few|13|TRBJ2-3
TGCAGCGTTGCCCGAGCTAGCACAGATACGCAGTATTTT
CSVARASTDTQYF
>TRBV27|.|.|13|TRBJ1-2
TGTGCCAGCAGTTTTCGGGACGGGACCGGCTACACCTTC
CASSFRDGTGYTF
>TRBV9|TRBD1|few|15|TRBJ2-5
TGTGCCAGCAGCCCGGGGACAGGGGGCGCTGAGACCCAGTACTTC
CASSPGTGGAETQYF
>TRBV5-1|.|.|13|TRBJ1-1
TGCGCCAGCTCGCGGGTGGGCGGGACTGAAGCTTTCTTT
CASSRVGGTEAFF
>TRBV11-2|.|.|14|TRBJ1-4
TGTGCCAGCAGCTTCTCTGGCAGGGGTGAAAAACTGTTTTTT
CASSFSGRGEKLFF
>TRBV5-1|TRBD2|.|15|TRBJ2-7
TGCGCCAGCAGCTTAGCGGGGGGGCCGAACTACGAGCAGTACTTC
CASSLAGGPNYEQYF
>TRBV29-1|.|many|13|TRBJ2-1
TGCAGCGCCGTACCTCCCGGGGTCAATGAGCAGTTCTTC
CSAVPPGVNEQFF
>TRBV19|.|.|12|TRBJ1-5
TGTGCCAGTAGTATAAGTCGCCAGCCCCAGCATTTT
CASSISRQPQHF
>TRBV2|.|.|13|TRBJ1-2
TGTGCCAGCAGTGACCTAGCTAACTATGGCTACACCTTC
CASSDLANYGYTF
>TRBV27|.|.|13|TRBJ2-5
TGTGCCAGCAGTCCCCCTGGTGGCGGTATCCAGTACTTC
CASSPPGGGIQYF
>TRBV18|.|.|16|TRBJ2-7
TGTGCCAGCTCACCACCGGGGTCAGAAGGATCCTACGAGCAGTACTTC
CASSPPGSEGSYEQYF
>TRBV7-3|TRBD2|.|18|TRBJ2-2
TGTGCCAGCAGCCCCCGGACTAGCGGGGGGGCTGTGGCCGGGGAGCTGTTTTTT
CASSPRTSGGAVAGELFF
>TRBV6-6|.|.|14|TRBJ1-1
TGTGCCAGCAGTTTACGGGGGACGAACACTGAAGCTTTCTTT
CASSLRGTNTEAFF
>TRBV7-9|.|.|13|TRBJ1-6
TGTGCCAGCAGCTCCTGGACAGATTCACCCCTCCACTTT
CASSSWTDSPLHF